This TCR beta chain was sequenced during a study of radiation and T cells in renal cell carcinoma. Indicated time point: blood 2 weeks post-SBRT. Treatment noted: 15 Gy SBRT to primary tumor, nephrectomy 4 weeks later. Only in-frame clones appear in the TCRdb table, and some are missing; sequencing was by immunoSEQ multiplex PCR. Here the sample spans tens of thousands of clones, around 86% being singletons. This CDR3 contains 15 residues. The V end lost 0 bases, the J end lost 2 bases, and 10 bases lay between the germline ends. Germline V lookup: CDR1 SGHTA, CDR2 FQGNSA. The rearrangement links TRBV7-2 to TRBJ1-2; D is ambiguous. Here the sequenced sample was blood, taken from a patient whose treatment included radiotherapy and nephrectomy. The source of this sequence is a woman between 50 and 59 years old with renal cell carcinoma. Here the CDR3 DNA reads TGTGCCAGCAGCTTAGCCCCCGCGGTAAACTATGGCTACACCTTC. Its protein product is CASSLAPAVNYGYTF.